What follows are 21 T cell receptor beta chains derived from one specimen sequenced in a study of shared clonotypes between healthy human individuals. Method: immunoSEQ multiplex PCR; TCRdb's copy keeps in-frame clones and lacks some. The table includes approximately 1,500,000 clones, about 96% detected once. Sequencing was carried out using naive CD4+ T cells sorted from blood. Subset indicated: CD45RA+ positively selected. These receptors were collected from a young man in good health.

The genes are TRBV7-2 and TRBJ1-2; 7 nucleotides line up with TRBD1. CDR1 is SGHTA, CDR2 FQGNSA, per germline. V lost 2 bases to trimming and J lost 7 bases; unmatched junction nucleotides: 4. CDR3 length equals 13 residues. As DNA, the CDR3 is TGTGCCAGCAGCTTAACACAGGGGACTGGCTACACCTTC. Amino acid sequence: CASSLTQGTGYTF.

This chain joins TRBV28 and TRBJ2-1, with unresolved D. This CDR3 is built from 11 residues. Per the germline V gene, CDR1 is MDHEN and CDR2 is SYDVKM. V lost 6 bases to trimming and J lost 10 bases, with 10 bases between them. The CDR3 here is CASSMRPEQFF. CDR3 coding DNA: TGTGCCAGCAGCATGAGGCCCGAGCAGTTCTTC.

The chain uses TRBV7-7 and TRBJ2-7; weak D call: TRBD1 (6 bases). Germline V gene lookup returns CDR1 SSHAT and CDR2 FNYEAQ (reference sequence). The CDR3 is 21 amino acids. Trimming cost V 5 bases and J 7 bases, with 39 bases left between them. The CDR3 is CASSPSRGRLRPSMTYVEQYF. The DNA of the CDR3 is TGTGCCAGCAGCCCGAGCAGGGGACGTCTTCGACCTTCTATGACCTACGTGGAGCAGTACTTC.

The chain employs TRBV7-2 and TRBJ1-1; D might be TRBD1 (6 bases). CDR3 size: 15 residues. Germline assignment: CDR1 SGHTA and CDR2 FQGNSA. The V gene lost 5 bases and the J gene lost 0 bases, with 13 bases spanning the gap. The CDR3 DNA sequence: TGTGCCAGCAGCCTTACCTACAGGGTGAACACTGAAGCTTTCTTT. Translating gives CASSLTYRVNTEAFF. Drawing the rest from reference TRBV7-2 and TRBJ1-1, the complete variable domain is GAGVSQSPSNKVTEKGKDVELRCDPISGHTALYWYRQSLGQGLEFLIYFQGNSAPDKSGLPSDRFSAERTGGSVSTLTIQRTQQEDSAVYLCASSLTYRVNTEAFFGQGTRLTVV.

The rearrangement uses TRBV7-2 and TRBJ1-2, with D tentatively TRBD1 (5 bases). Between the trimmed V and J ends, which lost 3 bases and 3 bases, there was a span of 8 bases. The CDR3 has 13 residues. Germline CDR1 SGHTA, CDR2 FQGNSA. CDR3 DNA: TGTGCCAGCAGCTTGGGGACCTACTATGGCTACACCTTC. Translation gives CASSLGTYYGYTF.

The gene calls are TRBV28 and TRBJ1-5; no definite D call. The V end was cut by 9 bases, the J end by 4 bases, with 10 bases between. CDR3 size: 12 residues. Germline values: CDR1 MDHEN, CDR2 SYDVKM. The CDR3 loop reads CASMTGNQPQHF. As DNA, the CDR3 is TGTGCCAGTATGACGGGGAATCAGCCCCAGCATTTT.

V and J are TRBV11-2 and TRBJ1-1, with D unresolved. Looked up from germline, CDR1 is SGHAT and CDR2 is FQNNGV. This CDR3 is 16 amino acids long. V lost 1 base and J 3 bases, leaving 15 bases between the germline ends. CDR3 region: CASSLGVRSRDTEAFF. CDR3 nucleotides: TGTGCCAGCAGCTTAGGGGTCAGGTCGAGGGACACTGAAGCTTTCTTT.

Here the CDR3 DNA reads TGTGCCAGCAGTTTAGCTATCGGACTAGCGGGAGAGGATTGGCAGTTCTTC. It codes for CASSLAIGLAGEDWQFF. The gene calls are TRBV28 and TRBJ2-1; 13 nucleotides agree with TRBD2. V lost 2 bases and J lost 12; bases outside the gene matches: 13. Germline assignment: CDR1 MDHEN and CDR2 SYDVKM. CDR3 size: 17 residues.

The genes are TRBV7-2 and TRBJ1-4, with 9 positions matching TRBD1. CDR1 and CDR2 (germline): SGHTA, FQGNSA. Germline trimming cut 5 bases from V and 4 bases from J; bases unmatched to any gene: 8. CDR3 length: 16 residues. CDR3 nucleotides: TGTGCCAGCAGCCTCCATGGGACAGGGATTAATGAAAAACTGTTTTTT. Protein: CASSLHGTGINEKLFF.

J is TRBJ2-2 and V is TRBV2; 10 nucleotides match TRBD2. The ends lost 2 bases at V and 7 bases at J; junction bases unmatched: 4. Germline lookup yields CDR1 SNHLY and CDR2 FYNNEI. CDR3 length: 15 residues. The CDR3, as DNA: TGTGCCAGCAGTGAACTAGCGGGAGATATCGGGGAGCTGTTTTTT. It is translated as CASSELAGDIGELFF. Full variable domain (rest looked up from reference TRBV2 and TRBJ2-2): EPEVTQTPSHQVTQMGQEVILRCVPISNHLYFYWYRQILGQKVEFLVSFYNNEISEKSEIFDDQFSVERPDGSNFTLKIRSTKLEDSAMYFCASSELAGDIGELFFGEGSRLTVL.

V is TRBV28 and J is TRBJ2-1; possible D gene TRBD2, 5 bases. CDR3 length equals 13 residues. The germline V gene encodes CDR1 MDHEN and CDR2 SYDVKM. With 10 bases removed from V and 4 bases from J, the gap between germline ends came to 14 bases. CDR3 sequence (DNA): TGTGCCACCCCGGGTGAGCGGTACAATGAGCAGTTCTTC. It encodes CATPGERYNEQFF.

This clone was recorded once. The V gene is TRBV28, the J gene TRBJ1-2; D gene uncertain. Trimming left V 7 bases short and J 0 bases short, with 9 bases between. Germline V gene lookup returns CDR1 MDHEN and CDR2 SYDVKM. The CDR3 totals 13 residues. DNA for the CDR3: TGTGCCAGCATCGAGCGTACTAACTATGGCTACACCTTC. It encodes CASIERTNYGYTF.

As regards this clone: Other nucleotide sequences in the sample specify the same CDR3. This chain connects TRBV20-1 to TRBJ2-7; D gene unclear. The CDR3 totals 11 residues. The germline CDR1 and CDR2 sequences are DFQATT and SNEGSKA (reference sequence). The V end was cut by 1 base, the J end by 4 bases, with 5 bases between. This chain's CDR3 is CSARVGYEQYF. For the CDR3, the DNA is TGCAGTGCTAGAGTCGGTTACGAGCAGTACTTC.

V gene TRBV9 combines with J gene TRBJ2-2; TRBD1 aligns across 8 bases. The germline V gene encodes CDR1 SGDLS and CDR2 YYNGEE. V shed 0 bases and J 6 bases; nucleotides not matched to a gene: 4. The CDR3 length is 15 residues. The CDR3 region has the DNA TGTGCCAGCAGCGTAGTTGGGACAGGATCCGGGGAGCTGTTTTTT. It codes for CASSVVGTGSGELFF.

CDR3 bases: TGTGCCAGTAGAACCGACAGGGCTGGAAACACCATATATTTT. It encodes CASRTDRAGNTIYF. The chain employs TRBV19 and TRBJ1-3; 7 positions match TRBD1. There are 14 residues in the CDR3. Losses at the gene ends were 6 bases for V and 2 bases for J; bases not matched to a gene: 4. Germline CDR1 is LNHDA and CDR2 is SQIVND (reference sequence).

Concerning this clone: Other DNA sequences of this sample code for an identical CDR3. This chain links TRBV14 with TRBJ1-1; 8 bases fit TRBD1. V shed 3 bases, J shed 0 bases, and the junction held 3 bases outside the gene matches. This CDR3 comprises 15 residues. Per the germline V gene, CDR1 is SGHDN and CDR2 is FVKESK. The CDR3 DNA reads TGTGCCAGCAGCCAGCGGACAGGGCTGAACACTGAAGCTTTCTTT. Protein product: CASSQRTGLNTEAFF.

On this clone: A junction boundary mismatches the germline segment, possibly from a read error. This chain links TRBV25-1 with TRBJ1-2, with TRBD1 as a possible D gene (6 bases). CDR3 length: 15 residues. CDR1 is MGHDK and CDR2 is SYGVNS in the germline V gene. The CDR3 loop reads CASSERADSSGVDAF. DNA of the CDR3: TGTGCCAGCAGTGAAAGAGCGGACAGTTCGGGAGTTGACGCGTTC.

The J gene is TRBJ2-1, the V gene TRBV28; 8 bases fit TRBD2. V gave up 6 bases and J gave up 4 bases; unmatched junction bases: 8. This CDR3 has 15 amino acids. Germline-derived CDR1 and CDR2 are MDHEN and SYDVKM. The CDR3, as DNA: TGTGCCAGCAGACCCGGGGGGGCGGGGTACAATGAGCAGTTCTTC. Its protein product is CASRPGGAGYNEQFF.

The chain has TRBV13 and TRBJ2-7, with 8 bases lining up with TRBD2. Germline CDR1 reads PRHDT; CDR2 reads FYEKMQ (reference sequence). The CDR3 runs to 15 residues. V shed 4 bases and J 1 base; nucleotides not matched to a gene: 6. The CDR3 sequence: CASSSRLASSYEQYF. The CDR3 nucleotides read TGTGCCAGCAGCTCCCGACTAGCGTCATCCTACGAGCAGTACTTC.

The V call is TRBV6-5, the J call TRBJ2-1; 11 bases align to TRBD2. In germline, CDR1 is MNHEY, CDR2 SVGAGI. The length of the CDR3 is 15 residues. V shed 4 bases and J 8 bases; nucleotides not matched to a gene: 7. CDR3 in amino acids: CASSSTSGSIYEQFF. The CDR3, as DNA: TGTGCCAGCAGTTCTACTAGCGGGAGTATTTATGAGCAGTTCTTC.

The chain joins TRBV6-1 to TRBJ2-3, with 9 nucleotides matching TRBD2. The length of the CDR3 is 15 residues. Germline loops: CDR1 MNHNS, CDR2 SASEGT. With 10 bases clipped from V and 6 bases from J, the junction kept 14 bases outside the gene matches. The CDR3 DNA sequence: TGTGCCACCCAAGTGGCGGGAGGGCCAGGTGATACGCAGTATTTT. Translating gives CATQVAGGPGDTQYF.